Below are 28 T cell receptor beta chains sequenced from a single sample in a study of regulatory T cells in long-lasting Graves disease. Time point meaning: newly diagnosed GD, antithyroid drugs for less than 3 months. From PBMCs, RNA was extracted and then used to make the TCR library. Researchers made TCR beta libraries by using iRepertoire HTBI primers and running Arm-PCR on CDR3 regions. From the multiplex PCR reads, TCRdb called clonotypes with MiXCR, one entry per CDR3 protein. The sample has approximately 300,000 distinct CDR3 sequences; about 20% are singletons. The sequencing here drew on peripheral blood mononuclear cells (PBMCs), taken at new diagnosis, from a patient treated with antithyroid drugs. These TCRs come from a female donor with Graves disease.

This clonotype has more than one count but fewer than ten. Relative to the germline gene, one junction end is altered; a read error may explain this. This chain links TRBV5-4 with TRBJ1-2, with D possibly matching TRBD1 (6 bases). The CDR3 loop spans 14 amino acids. The germline V gene has CDR1 SGHNT and CDR2 YYREEE (reference sequence). The chain's CDR3 is CASSLGQGPGGYTF. The CDR3 DNA is TGTGCCAGCAGCTTGGGGCAGGGGCCCGGTGGCTACACCTTT.

The chain uses TRBV29-1 and TRBJ2-5, with D possibly TRBD2 on 6 matching bases. Trimming shortened V by 4 bases and J by 4 bases, and 13 bases separated the two germline ends. This CDR3 is 13 amino acids long. CDR1 SQVTM and CDR2 ANQGSEA come from the germline V gene. The chain's CDR3 is CSVAGKGGETQYF. The CDR3 DNA is TGCAGCGTTGCAGGGAAGGGAGGAGAGACCCAGTACTTC. Drawing the rest from reference TRBV29-1 and TRBJ2-5, the complete variable domain is SAVISQKPSRDICQRGTSLTIQCQVDSQVTMMFWYRQQPGQSLTLIATANQGSEATYESGFVIDKFPISRPNLTFSTLTVSNMSPEDSSIYLCSVAGKGGETQYFGPGTRLLVL.

The rearrangement links TRBV10-3 to TRBJ1-1; D is unresolved. Germline CDR1 ENHRY, CDR2 SYGVKD. This CDR3 region has 12 residues. V was shortened by 8 bases and J by 3 bases, with 10 bases between the two germline ends. In DNA, the CDR3 is TGTGCCATCTCCCGGGAGGACACTGAAGCTTTCTTT. This gives the protein CAISREDTEAFF.

This clonotype came up a few times. A much larger clone sits a single nucleotide away, making a read error possible. The chain links TRBV6-1 to TRBJ1-2, with D unresolved. There are 11 residues in the CDR3. Germline values: CDR1 MNHNS, CDR2 SASEGT. CDR3 in DNA: TGTGCCGGCAGTGTGTCCCCATCCTACACCTTC. It codes for CAGSVSPSYTF.

CDR3 bases: TGTGCCACCGGTAGCTTAGAGACCCAGTACTTC. As protein: CATGSLETQYF. This chain connects TRBV15 to TRBJ2-5; D unclear. Trimming shortened V by 8 bases and J by 4 bases, and 8 bases separated the two germline ends. CDR3 length: 11 residues. Germline V CDR1 and CDR2: LNHNV, YYDKDF (reference sequence).

This clonotype was seen many times. The CDR3 loop is CASSPRTVNTEAFF. The DNA of the CDR3 is TGTGCCAGCTCACCTCGGACGGTTAACACTGAAGCTTTCTTT. V is TRBV18 and J is TRBJ1-1, with D hard to call. The germline CDR1 and CDR2 sequences are KGHSH and LQKENI. This CDR3 comprises 14 residues. V lost 3 bases, J lost 2 bases, and 10 bases lay in between.

This clonotype was observed at least ten times. The chain recombines TRBV20-1 with TRBJ2-7, with 10 bases aligning to TRBD1. The CDR3 totals 13 residues. Trimming at V came to 6 bases and at J to 5 bases, leaving 7 bases not matched to a gene. Germline V lookup: CDR1 DFQATT, CDR2 SNEGSKA (reference sequence). The CDR3 nucleotides read TGCAGTGCCACTCCCGGGACAGGGGACGAGCAGTACTTC. Translation: CSATPGTGDEQYF.

The chain carries TRBV7-8 and TRBJ2-1; tentative D call: TRBD2 (5 bases). The CDR3 is 17 amino acids. CDR1 and CDR2 (germline): SGHVS, FQNEAQ. Trimming took 5 bases from V and 4 from J, leaving 21 bases between them. The CDR3 DNA reads TGTGCCAGCAGCCCCGCGGTGGGTGCGGGCAATTACAATGAGCAGTTCTTC. The encoded protein is CASSPAVGAGNYNEQFF.

V usage is TRBV2 and J usage is TRBJ2-5, with 8 bases identical to TRBD1. With V trimmed by 0 bases and J by 2 bases, 8 bases remained unmatched. CDR3 length: 17 residues. The V gene's germline CDR1 is SNHLY and CDR2 FYNNEI. CDR3 region: CASSEAAGTGLQETQYF. For the CDR3, the DNA is TGTGCCAGCAGTGAAGCGGCGGGGACAGGCCTGCAAGAGACCCAGTACTTC.

The CDR3 nucleotides read TGTGCCTGGATGTATGGATTTAACACTGAAGCTTTCTTT. Its protein is CAWMYGFNTEAFF. The chain couples TRBV30 to TRBJ1-1; no definite D call. Trimming shortened V by 4 bases and J by 2 bases, and 11 bases separated the two germline ends. The CDR3 contains 13 residues. The germline CDR1 and CDR2 sequences are GTSNPN and SVGIG (reference sequence).

This clonotype was seen many times. The chain carries TRBV28 and TRBJ1-1; D remains unclear. This CDR3 spans 11 amino acids. CDR1 and CDR2 from the germline V gene are MDHEN and SYDVKM. The V gene lost 5 bases and the J gene lost 5 bases, with 6 bases spanning the gap. CDR3: CASSPGTEAFF. The CDR3 DNA is TGTGCCAGCAGTCCTGGTACTGAAGCTTTCTTT.

This clonotype was counted ten times or more. The rearrangement uses TRBV29-1 and TRBJ2-7, with 7 bases aligning to TRBD2. Per germline, CDR1 SQVTM and CDR2 ANQGSEA. The CDR3 is made up of 16 amino acids. V lost 2 bases and J lost 3; bases outside the gene matches: 13. The CDR3 loop reads CSVEREGGDGYYEQYF. CDR3 coding DNA: TGCAGCGTTGAACGCGAGGGAGGGGACGGTTACTACGAGCAGTACTTC.

V usage is TRBV7-3 and J usage is TRBJ2-3; 10 nucleotides agree with TRBD2. V trimming: 5 bases; J trimming: 3 bases; junction bases outside the gene matches: 5. From germline, CDR1 is SGHTA and CDR2 FQGTGA. The CDR3 totals 15 residues. The CDR3 DNA reads TGTGCCAGCAGCCTCCAAGCGGGGGGGACAGATACGCAGTATTTT. Translation gives CASSLQAGGTDTQYF.

This clonotype was observed many times. The gene calls are TRBV18 and TRBJ2-3; possibly TRBD2 for D (6 bases). The CDR3 spans 12 residues. V was pared by 8 bases and J by 6 bases, with 12 bases between. CDR1 and CDR2 from the germline V gene are KGHSH and LQKENI. The CDR3 coding sequence is TGTGCCAGCCAAAGCGCGGGGGATACGCAGTATTTT. Its protein product is CASQSAGDTQYF.

A word on this clonotype: One base away lies a much larger clone, so this may be a sequencing read error. This sequence joins TRBV30 and TRBJ2-1; TRBD1 agrees at 7 bases. The germline gives CDR1 GTSNPN, CDR2 SVGIG (reference sequence). V dropped 2 bases and J dropped 6; count of bases not matched to a gene: 10. CDR3 length equals 15 residues. The CDR3 region is CAWSPPGGRGNEQFF. CDR3 in DNA: TGTGCCTGGAGTCCCCCAGGGGGTAGAGGCAATGAGCAGTTCTTC. Variable domain in full (rest from reference TRBV30 and TRBJ2-1): SQTIHQWPATLVQPVGSPLSLECTVEGTSNPNLYWYRQAAGRGLQLLFYSVGIGQISSEVPQNLSASRPQDRQFILSSKKLLLSDSGFYLCAWSPPGGRGNEQFFGPGTRLTVL.

This clonotype has ten or more counts. This chain connects TRBV28 to TRBJ2-1; weak D call: TRBD1 (6 bases). The CDR3 loop spans 18 amino acids. The germline V gene encodes CDR1 MDHEN and CDR2 SYDVKM. V was pared by 0 bases and J by 0 bases, with 15 bases between. CDR3 sequence (DNA): TGTGCCAGCAGTTTATGGGGGAGAGGGGGATACTCCTACAATGAGCAGTTCTTC. Its translation: CASSLWGRGGYSYNEQFF.

This clonotype was seen ten or more times. The genes are TRBV20-1 and TRBJ2-5; D remains ambiguous. The CDR3 is 14 residues long. The V gene's germline CDR1 is DFQATT and CDR2 SNEGSKA (reference sequence). Trimming pared 1 base from V and 3 bases from J, leaving 12 bases between. The CDR3 here is CSARVSLKKETQYF. The CDR3 DNA sequence: TGCAGTGCTAGAGTATCCCTGAAGAAAGAGACCCAGTACTTC.

This clonotype was recorded at least ten times. The V and J genes are TRBV27 and TRBJ2-5, with 8 bases aligning to TRBD1. There are 16 residues in the CDR3. V lost 3 bases and J lost 5; bases outside the gene matches: 11. Germline CDR1 reads MNHEY; CDR2 reads SMNVEV (reference sequence). CDR3 sequence reads: CASSFYGQGLLETQYF. The CDR3 DNA is TGTGCCAGCAGTTTCTATGGACAGGGCCTTCTGGAGACCCAGTACTTC.

This clonotype was counted between two and nine times. V gene TRBV7-2 combines with J gene TRBJ2-7; D is unclear. The CDR3 has 15 residues. With 2 bases removed from V and 5 bases from J, the gap between germline ends came to 16 bases. Looked up from germline, CDR1 is SGHTA and CDR2 is FQGNSA. DNA of the CDR3: TGTGCCAGCAGCTTACACGATTCAGTCCGGAACGAGCAGTACTTC. Amino acids: CASSLHDSVRNEQYF.

The V call is TRBV7-9, the J call TRBJ2-3, with a tentative D call TRBD2 (6 bases). This CDR3 contains 15 residues. From germline, CDR1 is SEHNR and CDR2 FQNEAQ (reference sequence). V shed 4 bases and J shed 0 bases, with 11 bases lying between them. CDR3 nucleotide sequence: TGTGCCAGCAGCTGGGCAGGGAGGAGCACAGATACGCAGTATTTT. This sequence encodes CASSWAGRSTDTQYF.

At least ten counts were recorded for this clonotype. V gene TRBV19 combines with J gene TRBJ2-1, with TRBD2 matching 12 bases. Germline lookup yields CDR1 LNHDA and CDR2 SQIVND (reference sequence). V lost 0 bases to trimming and J lost 7 bases; unmatched junction nucleotides: 13. The CDR3 is made up of 19 amino acids. The CDR3 nucleotides read TGTGCCAGTAGTATAGATCGGTCGGCTAGCGGGAGGGGGAGTAATGAGCAGTTCTTC. Protein product: CASSIDRSASGRGSNEQFF.

This clonotype was found many times. The chain employs TRBV20-1 and TRBJ2-3; the match to TRBD2 covers 12 bases. CDR3 length: 18 residues. The V gene's germline CDR1 is DFQATT and CDR2 SNEGSKA (reference sequence). V shed 0 bases and J 6 bases; nucleotides not matched to a gene: 13. The CDR3, as DNA: TGCAGTGCTAGAGATATCCTACGACTAGCGGGAGAATGGGATACGCAGTATTTT. Amino acid sequence: CSARDILRLAGEWDTQYF.

This clonotype was picked up many times. The chain couples TRBV12-3 or TRBV12-4 to TRBJ2-7, with D tentatively TRBD1 or TRBD2 (6 bases each). CDR3 length: 14 amino acids. Trimming pared 1 base from V and 4 bases from J, leaving 11 bases between. The CDR3 spells CASSLGGARYEQYF. The CDR3 DNA is TGTGCCAGCAGTTTAGGGGGGGCGAGATACGAGCAGTACTTC.

This clonotype was observed at least ten times. V usage is TRBV18 and J usage is TRBJ1-5; D may be TRBD1 (5 bases). This CDR3 spans 13 amino acids. The germline V gene has CDR1 KGHSH and CDR2 LQKENI. V shed 0 bases and J shed 7 bases, with 7 bases lying between them. In DNA form, the CDR3 reads TGTGCCAGCTCACCACCCCAGGGCCAGCCCCAGCATTTT. Translation gives CASSPPQGQPQHF.

This clonotype was counted many times. The chain is built from TRBV29-1 and TRBJ2-1; a possible D gene is TRBD2 (5 bases). Trimming removed 6 bases at V and 0 bases at J, with 12 bases between. CDR3 length equals 14 residues. Germline CDR1 reads SQVTM; CDR2 reads ANQGSEA. The CDR3 region is CSVKVGSSYNEQFF. The CDR3 DNA reads TGCAGCGTGAAAGTTGGGAGCTCCTACAATGAGCAGTTCTTC.

There are a few counts of this clonotype. The rearrangement links TRBV2 to TRBJ2-2; 11 positions match TRBD2. The CDR3 extends over 15 amino acids. The germline V gene encodes CDR1 SNHLY and CDR2 FYNNEI. The ends lost 7 bases at V and 7 bases at J; junction bases unmatched: 8. CDR3 sequence reads: CASMDSGRGGGELFF. CDR3 DNA: TGTGCCAGCATGGATAGCGGGAGGGGAGGCGGGGAGCTGTTTTTT.

This clonotype was picked up a small number of times. The CDR3 spells CAISLPPGLAGGGEQFF. DNA for the CDR3: TGTGCCATCAGCCTACCTCCGGGACTAGCGGGAGGGGGTGAGCAGTTCTTC. The chain joins TRBV10-3 to TRBJ2-1, with 16 positions matching TRBD2. The CDR3 runs 17 residues. Losses at the gene ends were 6 bases for V and 9 bases for J; bases not matched to a gene: 11. Germline CDR1 reads ENHRY; CDR2 reads SYGVKD.

This clonotype showed up many times. The chain has TRBV12-3 or TRBV12-4 and TRBJ2-3; D gene ambiguous. Trimming removed 5 bases at V and 5 bases at J, with 14 bases between. CDR3 size: 14 residues. The CDR3 sequence: CASSPQASEDTQYF. The CDR3 DNA reads as TGTGCCAGCAGTCCCCAGGCCTCGGAAGATACGCAGTATTTT.